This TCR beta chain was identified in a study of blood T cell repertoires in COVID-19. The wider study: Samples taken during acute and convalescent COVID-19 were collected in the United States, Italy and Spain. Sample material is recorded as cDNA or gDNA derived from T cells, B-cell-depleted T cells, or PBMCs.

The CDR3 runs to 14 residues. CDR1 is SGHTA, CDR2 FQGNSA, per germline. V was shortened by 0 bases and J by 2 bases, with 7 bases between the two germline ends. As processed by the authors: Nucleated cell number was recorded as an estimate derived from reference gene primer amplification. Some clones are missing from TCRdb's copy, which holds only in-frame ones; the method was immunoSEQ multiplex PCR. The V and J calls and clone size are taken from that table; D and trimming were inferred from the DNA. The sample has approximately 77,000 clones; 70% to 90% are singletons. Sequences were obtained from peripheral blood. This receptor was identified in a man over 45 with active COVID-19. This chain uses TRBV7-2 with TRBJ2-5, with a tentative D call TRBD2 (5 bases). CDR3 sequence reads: CASSLASGQETQYF. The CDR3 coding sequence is TGTGCCAGCAGCTTAGCCTCGGGACAAGAGACCCAGTACTTC.